The source of this TCR beta chain is a study of T cell responses to AZD1222 COVID-19 vaccine. CDR3 size: 14 residues. Per the germline V gene, CDR1 is LGHNA and CDR2 is YSLEER. The germline V and J ends were trimmed by 0 bases and 4 bases, with 4 bases remaining between them. For this clone: Its antigen is unknown.

Study-wide results and caveats: A reported finding is that nearly half of spike-specific TCRs target unmutated variant regions. AZD1222 recipients seropositive at baseline numbered only six or seven.

This table comes from immunoSEQ multiplex PCR, and its TCRdb copy is limited to in-frame clones, with some not included. Counted here are roughly 200,000 clones, roughly 94% occurring once; the ten biggest clones make up over 1.5%. This specimen was peripheral blood, taken 28 days after the second dose of the MenACWY control vaccine. This sequence was found in an adult who received the MenACWY meningococcal vaccine as a control. V gene TRBV4-3 combines with J gene TRBJ1-6; no firm D call. The CDR3, as DNA: TGCGCCAGCAGCCAAGACCGATATAATTCACCCCTCCACTTT. This sequence encodes CASSQDRYNSPLHF.